Listed here is a single T cell receptor beta chain. Germline CDR1 reads SNHLY; CDR2 reads FYNNEI. Trimming shortened V by 11 bases and J by 2 bases, and 12 bases separated the two germline ends. The CDR3 is 12 residues long. Patients with a history of autoimmune disease or on systemic immunosuppression were excluded. Blood got drawn at baseline, again on cycle 4 day 1, and then on cycle 7 day 1. This entry comes from a study of OX40 agonist ivuxolimab in advanced cancers. Study as a whole: Ivuxolimab, which is an agonistic anti-OX40 (CD134) antibody, was administered to the patients. The group had a mean age of around 60 years, ranged from about 20 to 90, and was 82.7% male.

Clones were sequenced by immunoSEQ multiplex PCR, and TCRdb holds only the in-frame ones, with some missing. The sample lists 40,000 to 45,000 clones; about 85% were seen once. This receptor was identified in an adult with an advanced solid tumor such as melanoma, head and neck, liver or kidney cancer. This chain uses TRBV2 with TRBJ1-2; D is unclear. The source material was CD4+ or CD8+ T cells sorted from blood, sampled in a trial of the OX40 agonist ivuxolimab. The CDR3 DNA follows: TGTGCCGGAAGGGCGGGAAACTATGGCTACACCTTC. This codes for CAGRAGNYGYTF.